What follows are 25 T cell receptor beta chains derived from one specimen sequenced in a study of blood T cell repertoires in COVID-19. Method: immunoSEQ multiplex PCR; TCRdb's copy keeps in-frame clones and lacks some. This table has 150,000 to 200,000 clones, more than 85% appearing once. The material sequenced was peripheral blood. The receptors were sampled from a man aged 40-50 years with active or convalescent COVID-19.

The CDR3, as DNA: TGTGCCAGCAGTATAACAGGGGGGACTGAAGATACGCAGTATTTT. Its translation is CASSITGGTEDTQYF. The V and J genes are TRBV27 and TRBJ2-3, with 8 bases that match TRBD1. Germline V gene data show CDR1 as MNHEY and CDR2 as SMNVEV (reference sequence). V lost 5 bases and J lost 5; bases outside the gene matches: 9. This CDR3 is 15 amino acids long.

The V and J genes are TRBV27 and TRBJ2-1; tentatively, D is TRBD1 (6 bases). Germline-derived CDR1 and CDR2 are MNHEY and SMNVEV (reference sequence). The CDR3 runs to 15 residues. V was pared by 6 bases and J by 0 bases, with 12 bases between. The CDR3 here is CASSPGTSSYNEQFF. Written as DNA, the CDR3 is TGTGCCAGCAGCCCTGGGACATCCTCCTACAATGAGCAGTTCTTC.

CDR3 in DNA: TGTGCCAGCGCTTCCGGGGGGGTGGGCTACGAGCAGTACTTC. Its translation: CASASGGVGYEQYF. This chain links TRBV7-8 with TRBJ2-7; 8 positions agree with TRBD2. CDR3 length: 14 residues. Germline V gene lookup returns CDR1 SGHVS and CDR2 FQNEAQ. J lost 3 bases, V lost 8 bases, and 9 bases had no gene match.

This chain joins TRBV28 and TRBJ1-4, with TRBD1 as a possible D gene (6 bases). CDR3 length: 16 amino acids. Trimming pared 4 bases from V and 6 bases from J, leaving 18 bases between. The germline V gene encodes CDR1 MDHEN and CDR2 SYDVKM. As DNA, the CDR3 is TGTGCCAGCAGTTCCCCGCGACAGGAAGGAGATGAAAAACTGTTTTTT. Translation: CASSSPRQEGDEKLFF.

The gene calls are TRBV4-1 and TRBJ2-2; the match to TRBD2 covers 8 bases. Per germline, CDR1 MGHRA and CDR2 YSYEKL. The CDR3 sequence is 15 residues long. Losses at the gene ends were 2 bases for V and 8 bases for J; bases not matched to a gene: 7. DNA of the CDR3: TGCGCCAGCAGCCAATTGACGGGGGGGCCAGGGGAGCTGTTTTTT. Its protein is CASSQLTGGPGELFF.

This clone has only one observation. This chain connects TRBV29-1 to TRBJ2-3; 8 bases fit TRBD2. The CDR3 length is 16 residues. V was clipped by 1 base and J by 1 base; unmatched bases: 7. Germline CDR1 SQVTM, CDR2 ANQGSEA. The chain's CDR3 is CSVEGGRGGGTDTQYF. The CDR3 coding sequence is TGCAGCGTTGAAGGGGGACGGGGGGGCGGCACAGATACGCAGTATTTT.

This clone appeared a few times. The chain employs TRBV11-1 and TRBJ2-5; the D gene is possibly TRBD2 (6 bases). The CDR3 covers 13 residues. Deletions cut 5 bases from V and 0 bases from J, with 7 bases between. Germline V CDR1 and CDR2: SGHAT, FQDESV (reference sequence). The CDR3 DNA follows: TGTGCCAGCAGCCGGGAGTACCAAGAGACCCAGTACTTC. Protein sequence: CASSREYQETQYF.

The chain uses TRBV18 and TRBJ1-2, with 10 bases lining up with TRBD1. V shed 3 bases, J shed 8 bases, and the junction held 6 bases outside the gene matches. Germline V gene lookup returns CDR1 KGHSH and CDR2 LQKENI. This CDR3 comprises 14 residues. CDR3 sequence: CASSPGQGFGGYTF. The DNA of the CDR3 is TGTGCCAGCTCACCGGGACAGGGGTTCGGGGGCTACACCTTC.

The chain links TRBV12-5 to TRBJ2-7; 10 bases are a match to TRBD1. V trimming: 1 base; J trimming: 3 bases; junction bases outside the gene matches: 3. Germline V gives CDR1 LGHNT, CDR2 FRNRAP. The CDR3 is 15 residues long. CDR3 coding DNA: TGTGCTAGTGGTTTGGGTGGGACAGGGGTCTACGAGCAGTACTTC. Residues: CASGLGGTGVYEQYF. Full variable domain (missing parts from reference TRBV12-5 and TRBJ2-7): DARVTQTPRHKVTEMGQEVTMRCQPILGHNTVFWYRQTMMQGLELLAYFRNRAPLDDSGMPKDRFSAEMPDATLATLKIQPSEPRDSAVYFCASGLGGTGVYEQYFGPGTRLTVT.

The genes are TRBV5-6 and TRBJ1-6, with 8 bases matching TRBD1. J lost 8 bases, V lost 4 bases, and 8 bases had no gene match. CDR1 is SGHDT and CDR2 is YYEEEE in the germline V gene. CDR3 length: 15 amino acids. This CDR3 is CASSPRQGTYSPLHF. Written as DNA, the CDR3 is TGTGCCAGCAGCCCCCGACAGGGGACCTATTCACCCCTCCACTTT.

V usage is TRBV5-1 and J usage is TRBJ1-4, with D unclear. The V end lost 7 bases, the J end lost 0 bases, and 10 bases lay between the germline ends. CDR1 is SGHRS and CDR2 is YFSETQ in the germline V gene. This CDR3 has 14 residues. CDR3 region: CASGLWATNEKLFF. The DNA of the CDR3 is TGCGCCAGCGGACTCTGGGCAACTAATGAAAAACTGTTTTTT.

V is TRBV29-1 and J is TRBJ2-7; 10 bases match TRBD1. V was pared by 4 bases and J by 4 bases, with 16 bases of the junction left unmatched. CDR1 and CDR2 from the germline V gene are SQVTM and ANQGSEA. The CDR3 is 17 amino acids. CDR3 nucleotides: TGCAGCGTTGCAAGGGGGATACGACAGGGGGCGGGTTACGAGCAGTACTTC. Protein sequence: CSVARGIRQGAGYEQYF.

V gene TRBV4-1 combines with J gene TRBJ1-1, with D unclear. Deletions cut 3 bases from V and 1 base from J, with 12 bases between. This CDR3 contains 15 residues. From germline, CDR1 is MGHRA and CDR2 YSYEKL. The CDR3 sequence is CASSQPMGRNTEAFF. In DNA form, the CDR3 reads TGCGCCAGCAGCCAGCCCATGGGGAGGAACACTGAAGCTTTCTTT.

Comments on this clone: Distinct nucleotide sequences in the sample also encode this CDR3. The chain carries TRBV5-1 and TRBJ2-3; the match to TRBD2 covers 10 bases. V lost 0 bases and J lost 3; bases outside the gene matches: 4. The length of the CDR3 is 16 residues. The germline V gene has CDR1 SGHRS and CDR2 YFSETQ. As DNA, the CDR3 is TGCGCCAGCAGCTTGGCCTTAGCGGGGGGAACAGATACGCAGTATTTT. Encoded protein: CASSLALAGGTDTQYF.

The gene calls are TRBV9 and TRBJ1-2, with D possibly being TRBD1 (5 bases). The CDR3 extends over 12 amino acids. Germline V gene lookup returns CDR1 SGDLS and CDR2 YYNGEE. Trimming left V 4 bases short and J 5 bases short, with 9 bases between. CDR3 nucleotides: TGTGCCAGCAGCACCGACAGTTATGGCTACACCTTC. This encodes CASSTDSYGYTF.

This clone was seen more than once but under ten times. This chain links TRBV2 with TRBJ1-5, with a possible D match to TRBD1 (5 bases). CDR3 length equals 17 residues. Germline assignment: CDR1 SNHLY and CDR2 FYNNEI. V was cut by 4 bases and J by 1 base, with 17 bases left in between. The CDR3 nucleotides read TGTGCCAGCAGTGGGGGGGTGGCAGCTAAAAGCAATCAGCCCCAGCATTTT. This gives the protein CASSGGVAAKSNQPQHF.

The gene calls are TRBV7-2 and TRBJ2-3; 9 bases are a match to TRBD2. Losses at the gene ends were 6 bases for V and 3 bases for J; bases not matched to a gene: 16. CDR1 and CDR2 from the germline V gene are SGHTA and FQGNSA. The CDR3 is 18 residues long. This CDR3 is CASRSQAGGPLRTDTQYF. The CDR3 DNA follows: TGTGCCAGCAGATCACAAGCGGGGGGCCCCCTTAGGACAGATACGCAGTATTTT.

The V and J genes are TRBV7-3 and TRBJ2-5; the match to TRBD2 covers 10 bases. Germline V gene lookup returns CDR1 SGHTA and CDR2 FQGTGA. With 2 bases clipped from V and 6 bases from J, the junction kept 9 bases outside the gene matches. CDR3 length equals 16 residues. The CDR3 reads CASSLGSGGTRKTQYF. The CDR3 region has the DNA TGTGCCAGCAGCTTAGGTAGCGGGGGGACGAGAAAGACCCAGTACTTC.

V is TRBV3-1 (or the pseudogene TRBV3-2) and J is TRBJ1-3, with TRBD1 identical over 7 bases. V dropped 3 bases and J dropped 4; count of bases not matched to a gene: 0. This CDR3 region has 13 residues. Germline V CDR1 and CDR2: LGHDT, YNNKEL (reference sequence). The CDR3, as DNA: TGTGCCAGCAGCCAGGACAGGGGAAACACCATATATTTT. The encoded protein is CASSQDRGNTIYF.

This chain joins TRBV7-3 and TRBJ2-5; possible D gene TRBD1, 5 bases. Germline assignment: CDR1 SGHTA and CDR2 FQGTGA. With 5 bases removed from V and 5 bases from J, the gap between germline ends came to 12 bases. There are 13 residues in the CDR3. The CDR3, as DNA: TGTGCCAGCAGCGGCCAGGGTTGGGAGACCCAGTACTTC. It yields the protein CASSGQGWETQYF.

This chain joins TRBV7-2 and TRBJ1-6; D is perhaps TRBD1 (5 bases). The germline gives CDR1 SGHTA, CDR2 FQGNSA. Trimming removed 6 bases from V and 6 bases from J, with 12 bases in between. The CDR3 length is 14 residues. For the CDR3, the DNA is TGTGCCAGCAGGGTAGACAGCTCTAATTCACCCCTCCACTTT. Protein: CASRVDSSNSPLHF.

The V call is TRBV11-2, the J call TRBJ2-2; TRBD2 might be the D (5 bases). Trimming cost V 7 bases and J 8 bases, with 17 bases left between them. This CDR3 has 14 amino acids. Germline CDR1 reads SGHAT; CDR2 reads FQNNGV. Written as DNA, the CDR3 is TGTGCCAGCACCCGAAATGGGGAGAGAGGGGAGCTGTTTTTT. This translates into CASTRNGERGELFF.

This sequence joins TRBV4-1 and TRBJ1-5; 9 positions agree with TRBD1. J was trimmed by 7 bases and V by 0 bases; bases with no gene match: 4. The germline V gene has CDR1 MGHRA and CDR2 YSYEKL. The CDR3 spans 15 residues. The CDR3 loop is CASSQEGQGRQPQHF. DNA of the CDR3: TGCGCCAGCAGCCAAGAAGGACAGGGGAGGCAGCCCCAGCATTTT.

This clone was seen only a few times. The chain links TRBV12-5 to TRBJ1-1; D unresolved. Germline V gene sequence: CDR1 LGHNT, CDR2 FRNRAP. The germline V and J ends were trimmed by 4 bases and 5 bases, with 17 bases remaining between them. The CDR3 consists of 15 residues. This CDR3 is CASGYLTQRGTEAFF. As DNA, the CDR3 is TGTGCTAGTGGTTACCTCACACAGAGAGGGACTGAAGCTTTCTTT.

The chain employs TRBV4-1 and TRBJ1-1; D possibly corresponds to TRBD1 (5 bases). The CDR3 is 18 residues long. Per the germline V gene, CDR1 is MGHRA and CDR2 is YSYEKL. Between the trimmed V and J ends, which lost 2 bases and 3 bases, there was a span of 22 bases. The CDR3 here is CASSQLPSIQGLDTEAFF. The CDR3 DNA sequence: TGCGCCAGCAGCCAACTTCCCTCCATCCAGGGTCTGGACACTGAAGCTTTCTTT.